This record concerns one TCR beta chain sequence. The antigen remains undetermined. The CDR3 consists of 16 residues. V was shortened by 3 bases and J by 4 bases, with 19 bases between the two germline ends. Germline CDR1 is SSHAT and CDR2 is FNYEAQ (reference sequence). The table came from immunoSEQ multiplex PCR; TCRdb's copy has only in-frame clones and leaves some out. Among 55,000 to 65,000 clones listed, approximately 94% were seen once. This entry comes from a study of human versus mouse CDR3 diversity and MHC coevolution. Study conclusions and caveats: The lowest clonal inequality scores came from most of the three human donors.

This TCR was sampled from a person between 55 and 69 years old in good health. The rearrangement links TRBV7-7 to TRBJ2-7, with D possibly being TRBD2 (6 bases). The sequencing sample was made of naive CD4+ T cells from blood. Subset meaning: CD45RO-negative CD62L-positive naive CD4 T cells. CDR3 in amino acids: CASSLGPRGSAYEQYF. The CDR3 coding sequence is TGTGCCAGCAGCTTGGGGCCCCGGGGGAGCGCTTACGAGCAGTACTTC.